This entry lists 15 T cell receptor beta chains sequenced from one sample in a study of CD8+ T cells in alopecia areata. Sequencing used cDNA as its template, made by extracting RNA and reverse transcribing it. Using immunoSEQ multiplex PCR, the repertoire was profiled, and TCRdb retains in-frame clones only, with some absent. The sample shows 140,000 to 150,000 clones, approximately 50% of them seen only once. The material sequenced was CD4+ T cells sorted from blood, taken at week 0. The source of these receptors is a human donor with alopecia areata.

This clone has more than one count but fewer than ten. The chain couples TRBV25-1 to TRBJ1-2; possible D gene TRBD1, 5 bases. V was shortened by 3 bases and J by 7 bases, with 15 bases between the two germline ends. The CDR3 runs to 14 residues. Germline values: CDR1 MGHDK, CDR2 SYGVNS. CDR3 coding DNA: TGTGCCAGCAGTGATCTTTGGCAGGGAAGTGGCTACACCTTC. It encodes CASSDLWQGSGYTF.

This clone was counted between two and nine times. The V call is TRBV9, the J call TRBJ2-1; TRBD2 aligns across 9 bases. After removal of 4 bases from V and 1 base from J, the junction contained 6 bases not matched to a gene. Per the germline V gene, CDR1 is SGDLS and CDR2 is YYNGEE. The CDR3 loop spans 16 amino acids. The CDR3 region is CASSSGTSPSYNEQFF. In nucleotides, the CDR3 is TGTGCCAGCAGCTCTGGGACTAGCCCATCCTACAATGAGCAGTTCTTC.

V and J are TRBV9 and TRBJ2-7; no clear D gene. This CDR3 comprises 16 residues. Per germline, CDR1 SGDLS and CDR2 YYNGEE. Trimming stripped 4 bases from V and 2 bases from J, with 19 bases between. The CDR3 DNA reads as TGTGCCAGCAGCCGAGATGCAATGGGTGGTACCTACGAGCAGTACTTC. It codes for CASSRDAMGGTYEQYF.

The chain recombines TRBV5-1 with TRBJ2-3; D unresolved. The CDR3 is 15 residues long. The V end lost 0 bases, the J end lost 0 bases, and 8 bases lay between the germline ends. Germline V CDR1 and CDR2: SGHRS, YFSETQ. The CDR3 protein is CASSLDGYSTDTQYF. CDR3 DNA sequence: TGCGCCAGCAGCTTGGATGGTTATAGCACAGATACGCAGTATTTT.

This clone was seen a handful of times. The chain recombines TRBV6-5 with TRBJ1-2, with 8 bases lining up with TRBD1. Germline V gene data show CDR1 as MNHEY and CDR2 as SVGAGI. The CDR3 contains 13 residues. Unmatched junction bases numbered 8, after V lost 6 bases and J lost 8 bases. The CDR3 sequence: CASRGQGIWGYTF. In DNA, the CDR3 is TGTGCCAGCAGAGGACAGGGTATCTGGGGCTACACCTTC.

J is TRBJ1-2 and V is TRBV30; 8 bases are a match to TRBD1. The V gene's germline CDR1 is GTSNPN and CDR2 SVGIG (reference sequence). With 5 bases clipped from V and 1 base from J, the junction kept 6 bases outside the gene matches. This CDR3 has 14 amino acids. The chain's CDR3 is CAWQLDRGNYGYTF. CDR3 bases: TGTGCCTGGCAATTAGACAGGGGTAACTATGGCTACACCTTC.

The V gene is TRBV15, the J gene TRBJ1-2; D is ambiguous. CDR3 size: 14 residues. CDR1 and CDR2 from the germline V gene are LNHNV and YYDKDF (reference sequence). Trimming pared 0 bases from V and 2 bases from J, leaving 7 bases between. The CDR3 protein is CATSRDQKNYGYTF. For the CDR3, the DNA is TGTGCCACCAGCAGAGACCAGAAAAACTATGGCTACACCTTC.

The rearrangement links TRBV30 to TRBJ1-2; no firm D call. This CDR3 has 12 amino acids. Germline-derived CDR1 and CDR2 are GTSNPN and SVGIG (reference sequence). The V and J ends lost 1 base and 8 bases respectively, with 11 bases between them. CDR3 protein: CAWSGSLLGYTF. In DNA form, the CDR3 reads TGTGCCTGGAGTGGTTCCCTTTTGGGCTACACCTTC.

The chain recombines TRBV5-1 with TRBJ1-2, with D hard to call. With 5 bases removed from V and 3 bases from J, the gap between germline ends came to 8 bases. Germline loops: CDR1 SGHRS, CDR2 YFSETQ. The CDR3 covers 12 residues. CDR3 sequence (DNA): TGCGCCAGCAGTGGGGAAGACTATGGCTACACCTTC. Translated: CASSGEDYGYTF.

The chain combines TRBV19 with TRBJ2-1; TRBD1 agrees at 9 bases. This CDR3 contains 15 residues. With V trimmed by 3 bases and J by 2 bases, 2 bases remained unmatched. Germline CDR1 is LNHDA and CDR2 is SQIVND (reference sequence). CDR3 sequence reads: CASSIHRGPYNEQFF. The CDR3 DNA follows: TGTGCCAGTAGTATTCACAGGGGGCCCTACAATGAGCAGTTCTTC.

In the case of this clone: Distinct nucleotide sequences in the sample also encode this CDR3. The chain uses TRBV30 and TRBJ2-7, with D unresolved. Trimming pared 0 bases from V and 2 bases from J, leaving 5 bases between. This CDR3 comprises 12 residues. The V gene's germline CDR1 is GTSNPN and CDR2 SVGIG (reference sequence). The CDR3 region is CAWSVPPYEQYF. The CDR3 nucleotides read TGTGCCTGGAGTGTACCCCCCTACGAGCAGTACTTC. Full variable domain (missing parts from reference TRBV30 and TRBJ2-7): SQTIHQWPATLVQPVGSPLSLECTVEGTSNPNLYWYRQAAGRGLQLLFYSVGIGQISSEVPQNLSASRPQDRQFILSSKKLLLSDSGFYLCAWSVPPYEQYFGPGTRLTVT.

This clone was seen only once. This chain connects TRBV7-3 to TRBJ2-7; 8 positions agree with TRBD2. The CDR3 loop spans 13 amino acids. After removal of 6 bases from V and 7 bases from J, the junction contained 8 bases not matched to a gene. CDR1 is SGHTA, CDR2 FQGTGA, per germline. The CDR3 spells CASSFGRAGEQYF. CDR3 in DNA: TGTGCCAGCAGTTTCGGGAGGGCCGGGGAGCAGTACTTC. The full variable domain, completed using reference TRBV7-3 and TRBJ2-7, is GAGVSQTPSNKVTEKGKYVELRCDPISGHTALYWYRQSLGQGPEFLIYFQGTGAADDSGLPNDRFFAVRPEGSVSTLKIQRTERGDSAVYLCASSFGRAGEQYFGPGTRLTVT.

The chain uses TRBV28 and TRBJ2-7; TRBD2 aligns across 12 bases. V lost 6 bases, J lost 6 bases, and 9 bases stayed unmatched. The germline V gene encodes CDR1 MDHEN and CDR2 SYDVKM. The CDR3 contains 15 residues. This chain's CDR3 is CASRASGRAFGEQYF. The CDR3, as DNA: TGTGCCAGCAGAGCTAGCGGGAGGGCCTTCGGCGAGCAGTACTTC.

The CDR3 sequence is CASSPSSGRALNIQYF. CDR3 DNA: TGCGCCAGCAGCCCGTCTAGCGGGAGGGCCTTGAACATTCAGTACTTC. This rearrangement joins TRBV4-1 to TRBJ2-4; 12 bases are shared with TRBD2. V dropped 4 bases and J dropped 7; count of bases not matched to a gene: 8. This CDR3 spans 16 amino acids. The germline V gene encodes CDR1 MGHRA and CDR2 YSYEKL.

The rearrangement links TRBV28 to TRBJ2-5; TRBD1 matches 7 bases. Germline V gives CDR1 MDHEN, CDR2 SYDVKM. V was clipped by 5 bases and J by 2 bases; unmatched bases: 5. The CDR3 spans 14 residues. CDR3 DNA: TGTGCCAGCAGTCCAGGGGGAAAACAAGAGACCCAGTACTTC. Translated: CASSPGGKQETQYF. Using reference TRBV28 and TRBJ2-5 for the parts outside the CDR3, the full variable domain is DVKVTQSSRYLVKRTGEKVFLECVQDMDHENMFWYRQDPGLGLRLIYFSYDVKMKEKGDIPEGYSVSREKKERFSLILESASTNQTSMYLCASSPGGKQETQYFGPGTRLLVL.